The 24 T cell receptor beta chains in this list originate from one sample, sequenced in a study of blood T cell repertoires in COVID-19. Here immunoSEQ multiplex PCR was the method, and the copy in TCRdb shows in-frame clones only, minus some. The sample lists roughly 400,000 clones, roughly 90% seen once, with 1.7% in the top ten. Sequenced: PBMCs or T cells enriched from blood (not recorded which). The receptors originated from a woman aged 25 to 39 who had recovered from COVID-19.

This clone was seen once. The junction shows a germline mismatch at one end, possibly a read error. V and J are TRBV2 and TRBJ1-6; D is undetermined. Germline CDR1 reads SNHLY; CDR2 reads FYNNEI. The CDR3 is 15 amino acids. The CDR3 sequence: CASSDDTDYNSPLHF. The CDR3 bases are TGTGCCAGTAGTGACGACACTGACTATAATTCACCCCTCCACTTT.

This chain joins TRBV28 and TRBJ1-2; D may be TRBD1 (5 bases). The CDR3 length is 12 residues. Germline V lookup: CDR1 MDHEN, CDR2 SYDVKM. The germline V and J ends were trimmed by 6 bases and 5 bases, with 10 bases remaining between them. The CDR3 nucleotides are TGTGCCAGCAGCGCTGACAGATATGGCTACACCTTC. Its protein product is CASSADRYGYTF.

The chain links TRBV19 to TRBJ2-6; D may be TRBD1 (6 bases). The ends were cut back, 5 bases at V and 2 bases at J, with 13 bases in the middle. The CDR3 runs to 16 residues. Germline CDR1 reads LNHDA; CDR2 reads SQIVND (reference sequence). CDR3 DNA sequence: TGTGCCAGTAGTGAACAGGGATCGGCTGGGGCCAACGTCCTGACTTTC. Translation: CASSEQGSAGANVLTF.

This clone was detected ten times or more. Other DNA sequences within the sample encode an identical CDR3. The chain links TRBV4-1 to TRBJ1-1, with 7 positions matching TRBD1. V shed 3 bases and J 4 bases; nucleotides not matched to a gene: 5. The germline V gene encodes CDR1 MGHRA and CDR2 YSYEKL. The CDR3 has 14 amino acids. CDR3 in amino acids: CASSHSQGFTEAFF. CDR3 nucleotide sequence: TGCGCCAGCAGCCACTCACAGGGGTTCACTGAAGCTTTCTTT.

The chain recombines TRBV9 with TRBJ2-5; TRBD2 agrees at 9 bases. J was trimmed by 1 base and V by 2 bases; bases with no gene match: 12. This CDR3 has 18 amino acids. Germline lookup yields CDR1 SGDLS and CDR2 YYNGEE. CDR3 protein: CASSVGGGGALSQETQYF. Written as DNA, the CDR3 is TGTGCCAGCAGCGTGGGAGGCGGGGGGGCCCTCTCCCAAGAGACCCAGTACTTC.

This chain uses TRBV5-1 with TRBJ2-1; 8 nucleotides align to TRBD1. V lost 4 bases, J lost 2 bases, and 2 bases stayed unmatched. CDR1 and CDR2 (germline): SGHRS, YFSETQ. CDR3 length equals 14 residues. This chain's CDR3 is CASSTDRAYNEQFF. The DNA for the CDR3 is TGCGCCAGCAGCACGGACAGGGCCTACAATGAGCAGTTCTTC.

The gene calls are TRBV13 and TRBJ1-3; TRBD1 might be the D (6 bases). Germline assignment: CDR1 PRHDT and CDR2 FYEKMQ (reference sequence). The length of the CDR3 is 14 residues. V dropped 4 bases and J dropped 4 bases, with 11 bases sitting between them. The CDR3 DNA is TGTGCCAGCAGCTCAGGACAGTCCGGAAACACCATATATTTT. Residues: CASSSGQSGNTIYF.

The J gene is TRBJ2-2, the V gene TRBV24-1; no firm D call. Trimming took 6 bases from V and 2 from J, leaving 6 bases between them. The CDR3 is 13 amino acids. Germline values: CDR1 KGHDR, CDR2 SFDVKD. CDR3 protein: CATSWSNTGELFF. The CDR3 nucleotides are TGTGCCACCAGTTGGAGTAACACCGGGGAGCTGTTTTTT.

The rearrangement links TRBV9 to TRBJ2-7, with TRBD1 matching over 7 bases. V lost 4 bases to trimming and J lost 2 bases; unmatched junction nucleotides: 12. This CDR3 region has 16 residues. Germline loops: CDR1 SGDLS, CDR2 YYNGEE. The CDR3 nucleotides read TGTGCCAGCAGCCCTTTGTCCGGGACAGCCGCCTACGAGCAGTACTTC. This translates into CASSPLSGTAAYEQYF. The whole variable domain, remainder taken from reference TRBV9 and TRBJ2-7, is DSGVTQTPKHLITATGQRVTLRCSPRSGDLSVYWYQQSLDQGLQFLIQYYNGEERAKGNILERFSAQQFPDLHSELNLSSLELGDSALYFCASSPLSGTAAYEQYFGPGTRLTVT.

The genes are TRBV12-5 and TRBJ1-1; TRBD1 is a possible D gene (5 bases). Per the germline V gene, CDR1 is LGHNT and CDR2 is FRNRAP. The CDR3 has 14 amino acids. V was shortened by 5 bases and J by 5 bases, with 15 bases between the two germline ends. This CDR3 is CASGNVGGWTEAFF. CDR3 in DNA: TGTGCTAGTGGTAACGTGGGGGGTTGGACTGAAGCTTTCTTT.

The chain links TRBV2 to TRBJ2-3, with D maybe TRBD2 (5 bases). The length of the CDR3 is 14 residues. Between the trimmed V and J ends, which lost 5 bases and 1 base, there was a span of 10 bases. The V gene's germline CDR1 is SNHLY and CDR2 FYNNEI. The CDR3 sequence is CASSWTSGTDTQYF. The CDR3 region has the DNA TGTGCCAGCAGTTGGACTTCTGGCACAGATACGCAGTATTTT.

The chain is built from TRBV12-3 or TRBV12-4 and TRBJ1-6; D is unresolved. Trimming stripped 4 bases from V and 7 bases from J, with 8 bases between. This CDR3 is built from 13 residues. The CDR3 bases are TGTGCCAGCAGTTCCGCAACAAATTCACCCCTCCACTTT. This encodes CASSSATNSPLHF.

This sequence joins TRBV6-5 and TRBJ2-3; no clear D. This CDR3 is 12 amino acids long. Germline CDR1 reads MNHEY; CDR2 reads SVGAGI. Trimming removed 5 bases at V and 6 bases at J, with 9 bases between. CDR3 in amino acids: CASSTLRDTQYF. CDR3 DNA: TGTGCCAGCAGTACCCTCCGGGATACGCAGTATTTT.

The chain uses TRBV30 and TRBJ2-4; 9 positions agree with TRBD2. The trim removed 0 bases at V and 8 bases at J, leaving 2 bases unmatched. This CDR3 comprises 13 residues. CDR1 is GTSNPN, CDR2 SVGIG, per germline (reference sequence). The CDR3 DNA sequence: TGTGCCTGGAGTGTCGCGGGAGGGGACATTCAGTACTTC. This codes for CAWSVAGGDIQYF.

The sample holds one count of this clone. The rearrangement uses TRBV4-1 and TRBJ2-7; D is ambiguous. There are 15 residues in the CDR3. The germline V gene encodes CDR1 MGHRA and CDR2 YSYEKL. V lost 0 bases and J 3 bases, leaving 12 bases between the germline ends. The CDR3 DNA reads as TGCGCCAGCAGCCAAGATTCACAGATCAACTACGAGCAGTACTTC. Amino acid sequence: CASSQDSQINYEQYF.

This chain connects TRBV7-2 to TRBJ2-3; TRBD1 agrees at 10 bases. With 3 bases clipped from V and 4 bases from J, the junction kept 7 bases outside the gene matches. Per germline, CDR1 SGHTA and CDR2 FQGNSA. CDR3 length equals 16 residues. CDR3 sequence (DNA): TGTGCCAGCAGCTTCCAATCGACAGGGGGCCCAGATACGCAGTATTTT. This gives the protein CASSFQSTGGPDTQYF.

For the CDR3, the DNA is TGTGCCAGCAACTCCAGGGGGTACAATGAGCAGTTCTTC. Its translation is CASNSRGYNEQFF. The chain has TRBV28 and TRBJ2-1; 7 nucleotides match TRBD1. Losses at the gene ends were 7 bases for V and 4 bases for J; bases not matched to a gene: 4. Germline CDR1 reads MDHEN; CDR2 reads SYDVKM. CDR3 length: 13 residues.

The chain carries TRBV7-9 and TRBJ1-5; D remains unclear. V was pared by 3 bases and J by 0 bases, with 9 bases between. This CDR3 has 15 amino acids. CDR1 and CDR2 (germline): SEHNR, FQNEAQ (reference sequence). This CDR3 reads CASSFSQASNQPQHF. In DNA, the CDR3 is TGTGCCAGCAGCTTTTCGCAAGCTAGCAATCAGCCCCAGCATTTT.

The chain uses TRBV24-1 and TRBJ1-4; D not resolved. The CDR3 is 16 amino acids. Germline V gene lookup returns CDR1 KGHDR and CDR2 SFDVKD. Trimming left V 2 bases short and J 0 bases short, with 9 bases between. Written as DNA, the CDR3 is TGTGCCACCAGTGATTGGCGGGTCTCAACTAATGAAAAACTGTTTTTT. Protein: CATSDWRVSTNEKLFF.

The chain employs TRBV2 and TRBJ1-2; tentative D call: TRBD1 (5 bases). V lost 8 bases and J lost 8, with 24 bases in between. Germline V gene data show CDR1 as SNHLY and CDR2 as FYNNEI. This CDR3 has 15 amino acids. CDR3 DNA sequence: TGTGCCAGCGAGTCCCGCCTGCAGGGAAATTTGGGCTACACCTTC. Translation gives CASESRLQGNLGYTF.

The genes are TRBV6-5 and TRBJ2-2; no clear D gene. This CDR3 has 13 amino acids. Trimming cost V 6 bases and J 4 bases, with 9 bases left between them. Germline loops: CDR1 MNHEY, CDR2 SVGAGI. CDR3 sequence: CASRISLTGELFF. The CDR3 nucleotides read TGTGCCAGCAGAATAAGCCTCACCGGGGAGCTGTTTTTT.

The genes are TRBV5-1 and TRBJ2-5; a weak D match, TRBD2 (6 bases). This CDR3 region has 16 residues. Germline V gene lookup returns CDR1 SGHRS and CDR2 YFSETQ. V was cut by 0 bases and J by 1 base, with 13 bases left in between. The CDR3 DNA is TGCGCCAGCAGCTTGGCCGTGGCGGGAAGCCAAGAGACCCAGTACTTC. Translating gives CASSLAVAGSQETQYF.

V and J are TRBV6-2 or TRBV6-3 and TRBJ1-6, with D maybe TRBD1 (5 bases). CDR3 length: 12 amino acids. V was clipped by 6 bases and J by 13 bases, with 13 bases between them. Germline values: CDR1 MNHEY, CDR2 SVGEGT. As DNA, the CDR3 is TGTGCCAGCAGCGACGGGGGGTTTCCCCTCCACTTT. Translating it yields CASSDGGFPLHF.

The chain uses TRBV19 and TRBJ1-4; D remains unclear. Looked up from germline, CDR1 is LNHDA and CDR2 is SQIVND (reference sequence). The V end lost 3 bases, the J end lost 3 bases, and 20 bases lay between the germline ends. The CDR3 consists of 18 residues. CDR3: CASSMFTASTLSNEKLFF. In DNA, the CDR3 is TGTGCCAGTAGTATGTTTACAGCCAGTACTCTTTCTAATGAAAAACTGTTTTTT.